This TCR beta chain emerged from a study of response to subunit inactivated influenza vaccine. V lost 4 bases, J lost 5 bases, and 4 bases stayed unmatched. The CDR3 consists of 14 residues. Per germline, CDR1 LNHDA and CDR2 SQIVND (reference sequence). One entry per CDR3 protein results from TCRdb running MiXCR on the RT-PCR reads. The sample comprises 150,000 to 200,000 distinct CDR3 sequences, approximately 12% of which are singletons, and approximately 30% rests with the top ten. The sample was also linked to a second study, of T cells expressing NK-cell markers. According to that study: UMIs were included in TCR beta cDNA generated by 5'RACE template switching.

This TCR came from a man in his fifties who received an inactivated influenza vaccine. The specimen was CD8+ T cells sorted from PBMCs, collected approximately 12 days after vaccination. This chain uses TRBV19 with TRBJ2-7, with TRBD2 matching 11 bases. CDR3 in amino acids: CASSRPGLADEQYF. The CDR3 region has the DNA TGTGCCAGTAGTAGGCCGGGACTAGCGGACGAGCAGTACTTC.